The clone carrying this TCR beta chain was seen a single time. What it binds is not known. V lost 4 bases, J lost 8 bases, and 12 bases stayed unmatched. The CDR3 runs 16 residues. Germline V CDR1 and CDR2: LGHNA, YSLEER. The sample belongs to a study of T-cell memory formation after mild COVID-19. At the level of the study: The TCR clusters were mostly specific to one donor.

The study, taken as a whole, reports: The study found balanced CD4/CD8 in clones contracting day 15 to 85 and a CD4+ lean in later expanders. Contracting clones localized mainly to CM and EM when CD4+ and mainly to EMRA when CD8+.

Each CDR3 protein gets one entry after TCRdb re-called the 5' RACE reads with MiXCR. Of hundreds of thousands of distinct CDR3 sequences listed, roughly 18% were seen once; the top ten hold 20% to 25%. The sample was PBMCs or a T cell subset sorted from them (not recorded which). V gene TRBV4-3 combines with J gene TRBJ1-4; TRBD1 agrees at 8 bases. The clonotype comes from a man aged 18 to 29 who had mild COVID-19 (a few samples of this study predate the infection). Cell type and time point are not known. The CDR3 protein is CASSRTTGTGLEKLFF. The CDR3 region has the DNA TGCGCCAGCAGCCGGACCACCGGGACAGGCCTAGAAAAACTGTTTTTT.